This TCR beta chain was captured by sequencing in a study of OX40 agonist ivuxolimab in advanced cancers. Findings and limits, study-wide: No antigen was identified for the clonally expanded peripheral T cells. CD4+ and CD8+ T cells in blood underwent clonal expansion by week 6 at 0.1 to 3.0 mg/kg.

J gave up 4 bases and V 0 bases, and 2 bases lay outside the gene matches. Germline V CDR1 and CDR2: LGHNA, YNFKEQ. The CDR3 totals 16 residues. By share, this clone ranks as medium-sized. What it binds is unknown. Assay used: immunoSEQ multiplex PCR; TCRdb lists only in-frame clones, some missing. The sample consists of about 71,000 clones, 81% of them appearing once. Sequenced material: CD4+ or CD8+ T cells sorted from blood, taken in a trial of the OX40 agonist ivuxolimab. The clonotype was recovered from an adult with an advanced solid tumor such as melanoma, head and neck, liver or kidney cancer. V is TRBV4-2 and J is TRBJ2-6; 8 bases match TRBD1. CDR3: CASSQDTGGGANVLTF. The CDR3 region has the DNA TGTGCCAGCAGCCAAGATACAGGGGGAGGGGCCAACGTCCTGACTTTC.